The clone carrying this TCR gamma chain was seen a handful of times. Its matching antigen is unknown. These data are taken from a study of Vδ1+ human thymocytes. The sorted cells were CD3+ Vdelta1+ Vdelta2- thymocytes from alphabeta-depleted thymus. Findings and limits, study-wide: In the thymus, TRG and TRD repertoires looked highly polyclonal with Gaussian CDR3 lengths. Approximately 20% of thymic delta-chain sequences were Vdelta2, with few Vdelta3, unlike blood Vdelta1+ controls. Many TRG clonotypes were shared between donors; TRD repertoires were essentially private.

Sequences come from RNA converted to cDNA by reverse transcription. The CDR3 regions were amplified by multiplex PCR from V-gene primers to a constant-region primer. With CATT, TCRdb re-called clones from the multiplex PCR reads. The data show 25,000 to 35,000 gamma-chain clones, with about 18% seen just once and 1.5% to 2% held by the top ten. V lost 0 bases and J lost 4; bases outside the gene matches: 8. CDR1 and CDR2 (germline): VTNTFY, YDVSTARD (reference sequence). This CDR3 is 16 amino acids long. Input material: Vdelta1+ gamma-delta thymocytes from the thymus. Subset of the sample: FACS-sorted CD3+ TCRalphabeta- TCRVdelta1+ TCRVdelta2- thymocytes. The genes are TRGV3 and TRGJP2. The TCR comes from a boy less than two years old who had congenital heart surgery. The CDR3 spells CATWDRLVDSDWIKTF. In nucleotides, the CDR3 is TGTGCCACCTGGGACAGGCTAGTGGATAGTGATTGGATCAAGACGTTT.